The clone carrying this T cell receptor beta chain was seen just once. Its antigen is unidentified. TCRdb keeps only in-frame clones here, not all; method: immunoSEQ multiplex PCR. The sample holds tens of thousands of clones, just over 85% seen once. V dropped 8 bases and J dropped 5 bases, with 10 bases sitting between them. The length of the CDR3 is 11 residues. CDR1 is SGHRS, CDR2 YFSETQ, per germline. The donors were members of the validation cohort comprising over a hundred subjects, separate from the roughly 730-subject first cohort. This record comes from a study of cytomegalovirus exposure and HLA in healthy donors. Regarding the study as a whole: TCR beta chains numbering more than 150 were designated cytomegalovirus-associated. Most TCR sequences were seen very rarely across donors, but some public TCRs occurred in many.

This sequence joins TRBV5-1 and TRBJ2-5; no firm D call. Input material: PBMCs. This TCR was recovered from a woman between 25 and 40 years old in good health and CMV-seronegative. The DNA of the CDR3 is TGCGCCAGTACACAAAAGGAGACCCAGTACTTC. It codes for CASTQKETQYF.